These 10 T cell receptor beta chains were sequenced from one sample in a study of shared clonotypes between healthy human individuals. Data came from immunoSEQ multiplex PCR; TCRdb stores just in-frame clones and leaves some out. The table shows millions of clones, with under 95% occurring only once. In the naive CD8 group, cells lacked CD45RO and were positively selected for CCR7, so terminally differentiated effector memory CD45RA+ cells were left out. The sequenced material came from naive CD8+ T cells from PBMCs. The origin of the receptors is a man in his late teens or twenties in good health. Some clones in this sample may be carry-over from other donors' samples.

CDR3 sequence reads: CASSLNRGRVSGANVLTF. The CDR3 region has the DNA TGTGCCAGCAGCCTAAACAGGGGAAGGGTCTCTGGGGCCAACGTCCTGACTTTC. This rearrangement joins TRBV7-6 to TRBJ2-6; 7 nucleotides line up with TRBD1. Germline loops: CDR1 SGHVS, CDR2 FNYEAQ. The CDR3 runs 18 residues. The V gene end was trimmed by 5 bases and the J gene end by 0 bases; junction bases not matched to a gene: 10.

The chain joins TRBV27 to TRBJ2-7, with TRBD1 identical over 8 bases. Germline V lookup: CDR1 MNHEY, CDR2 SMNVEV (reference sequence). This CDR3 region has 19 residues. Trimming took 5 bases from V and 6 from J; bases not matched to a gene: 24. CDR3 loop: CASSPLGSFATGVTSEQYF. CDR3 coding DNA: TGTGCCAGCAGTCCTCTTGGTTCGTTTGCGACAGGGGTGACCTCCGAGCAGTACTTC.

The chain employs TRBV27 and TRBJ2-1, with D perhaps TRBD2 (6 bases). Germline V lookup: CDR1 MNHEY, CDR2 SMNVEV (reference sequence). The CDR3 is 13 amino acids. Trimming stripped 5 bases from V and 9 bases from J, with 14 bases between. The CDR3 sequence: CASSVGTVVEQFF. The CDR3 region has the DNA TGTGCCAGCAGTGTAGGGACTGTTGTTGAGCAGTTCTTC.

As for this clone: The same CDR3 also results from other DNA sequences found in this sample. The V call is TRBV7-8, the J call TRBJ2-7; D gene uncertain. CDR1 is SGHVS and CDR2 is FQNEAQ in the germline V gene. V lost 0 bases and J 0 bases, leaving 3 bases between the germline ends. CDR3 length equals 13 residues. In DNA, the CDR3 is TGTGCCAGCAGCTTAGCTGCCTCCTACGAGCAGTACTTC. Protein: CASSLAASYEQYF. The variable domain in full, with the rest retrieved from reference TRBV7-8 and TRBJ2-7, is GAGVSQSPRYKVAKRGQDVALRCDPISGHVSLFWYQQALGQGPEFLTYFQNEAQLDKSGLPSDRFFAERPEGSVSTLKIQRTQQEDSAVYLCASSLAASYEQYFGPGTRLTVT.

V is TRBV9 and J is TRBJ1-2, with D hard to call. Germline CDR1 and CDR2: SGDLS and YYNGEE. CDR3 size: 15 residues. V was cut by 0 bases and J by 1 base, with 10 bases left in between. The CDR3 region has the DNA TGTGCCAGCAGCGTAGCCGACTCTCTTAACTATGGCTACACCTTC. Translated: CASSVADSLNYGYTF. The entire variable domain, with the rest obtained from reference TRBV9 and TRBJ1-2, is as follows: DSGVTQTPKHLITATGQRVTLRCSPRSGDLSVYWYQQSLDQGLQFLIQYYNGEERAKGNILERFSAQQFPDLHSELNLSSLELGDSALYFCASSVADSLNYGYTFGSGTRLTVV.

The V and J genes are TRBV27 and TRBJ2-1; possible D gene TRBD1, 6 bases. Germline assignment: CDR1 MNHEY and CDR2 SMNVEV (reference sequence). V was pared by 6 bases and J by 0 bases, with 12 bases between. CDR3 size: 15 residues. The CDR3 sequence is CASSPGALSYNEQFF. The CDR3 DNA sequence: TGTGCCAGCAGCCCAGGGGCCCTCTCCTACAATGAGCAGTTCTTC.

The chain is built from TRBV28 and TRBJ1-5; D not resolved. Trimming removed 4 bases at V and 1 base at J, with 11 bases between. Per the germline V gene, CDR1 is MDHEN and CDR2 is SYDVKM. The CDR3 sequence is 15 residues long. For the CDR3, the DNA is TGTGCCAGCAGTTCCTTTCCAGGAAGCAATCAGCCCCAGCATTTT. This gives the protein CASSSFPGSNQPQHF.

This clone was counted once. For the CDR3, the DNA is TGTGCCAGCAGTGGCGAACTGGGTACTGAAGCTTTCTTT. This translates into CASSGELGTEAFF. The chain combines TRBV25-1 with TRBJ1-1; D is ambiguous. Trimming removed 4 bases at V and 5 bases at J, with 11 bases between. CDR3 size: 13 residues. Germline CDR1 MGHDK, CDR2 SYGVNS. Drawing the rest from reference TRBV25-1 and TRBJ1-1, the complete variable domain is EADIYQTPRYLVIGTGKKITLECSQTMGHDKMYWYQQDPGMELHLIHYSYGVNSTEKGDLSSESTVSRIRTEHFPLTLESARPSHTSQYLCASSGELGTEAFFGQGTRLTVV.

Comment on this clone: Within the sample, other DNA sequences also encode this same CDR3. The genes are TRBV6-1 and TRBJ1-3; D remains ambiguous. The V end was cut by 3 bases, the J end by 0 bases, with 3 bases between. Germline V gene data show CDR1 as MNHNS and CDR2 as SASEGT. The length of the CDR3 is 13 residues. CDR3 amino acids: CASSDGSGNTIYF. The CDR3 nucleotides read TGTGCCAGCAGTGATGGCTCTGGAAACACCATATATTTT.

V usage is TRBV15 and J usage is TRBJ1-1, with 8 bases that match TRBD1. In germline, CDR1 is LNHNV, CDR2 YYDKDF (reference sequence). V trimming: 3 bases; J trimming: 6 bases; junction bases outside the gene matches: 6. This CDR3 comprises 14 residues. The CDR3 sequence is CATSSYTGGPEAFF. In DNA, the CDR3 is TGTGCCACCAGCAGTTATACAGGGGGGCCTGAAGCTTTCTTT.